This T cell receptor (beta chain) was sequenced for a study of long-term antiretroviral therapy in people with HIV. Turning to the study itself: Earliest sampling preceded the 2015 immediate-ART recommendation by about a decade.

Among participants with HIV, every one received treatment in the United States. Germline V gives CDR1 WNHNN, CDR2 SYGVQD (reference sequence). The CDR3 totals 17 residues. V lost 3 bases and J lost 5; bases outside the gene matches: 8. At survey level, the immunoSEQ assay was run in its v3.0 version. The protocol was immunoSEQ multiplex PCR, while the TCRdb copy is restricted to in-frame clones and leaves out a portion. The table has around 20,000 clones, roughly 80% seen once. This chain joins TRBV10-1 and TRBJ2-2; 11 nucleotides match TRBD1. This material consisted of unsorted PBMCs, taken 0.2 years after starting antiretroviral therapy. This clonotype was sampled from a young woman with HIV. In DNA form, the CDR3 reads TGCGCCAGCAGTGACCCGCCTGGGACAGGGGGTACCGGGGAGCTGTTTTTT. Its protein product is CASSDPPGTGGTGELFF.